This TCR beta chain comes out of a study of cytomegalovirus exposure and HLA in healthy donors. The primer mix had 60 Vbeta and 13 Jbeta primers. Produced via immunoSEQ multiplex PCR; TCRdb's table is partial and in-frame only. The table shows 100,000 or so clones, with 76% occurring only once. CDR3 length: 14 amino acids. The germline V and J ends were trimmed by 5 bases and 4 bases, with 14 bases remaining between them. CDR1 and CDR2 from the germline V gene are MNHEY and SMNVEV (reference sequence). The chain recombines TRBV27 with TRBJ1-1, with a possible D match to TRBD1 (6 bases). Sequenced: PBMCs. This receptor was taken from a man under 40 in good health and CMV-seropositive. CDR3 DNA: TGTGCCAGCAGTAAGATTGGGGGCGGCACTGAAGCTTTCTTT. Translating it yields CASSKIGGGTEAFF.